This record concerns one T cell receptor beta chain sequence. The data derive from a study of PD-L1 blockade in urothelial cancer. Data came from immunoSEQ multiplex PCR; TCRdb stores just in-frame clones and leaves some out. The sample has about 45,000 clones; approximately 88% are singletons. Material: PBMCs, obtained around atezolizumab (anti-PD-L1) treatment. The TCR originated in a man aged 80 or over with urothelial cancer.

The CDR3, as DNA: TGTGCCAGCATAGAGGTGACCACTGAAGCTTTCTTT. Translated, it gives CASIEVTTEAFF. The chain joins TRBV6-6 to TRBJ1-1; D remains unclear. V shed 7 bases and J shed 4 bases, with 10 bases lying between them. From germline, CDR1 is MNHNY and CDR2 SVGAGI (reference sequence). The CDR3 is 12 residues long.